This T cell receptor (beta chain) was sequenced for a study of shared clonotypes between healthy human individuals. For this clone: Other DNA sequences within the sample encode an identical CDR3.

TCRdb's table, derived via immunoSEQ multiplex PCR, lists solely in-frame clones and lacks some. The sample shows nearly 750,000 clones, 72% of them seen only once. The germline V gene has CDR1 SGHAT and CDR2 FQNNGV. V was pared by 3 bases and J by 5 bases, with 3 bases of the junction left unmatched. The CDR3 is made up of 14 amino acids. The source of this sequence is a woman aged 30 to 39 in good health. The sequencing sample was made of memory CD4+ T cells sorted from blood. As to subset: CD45RA-negative fraction. The J gene is TRBJ2-1, the V gene TRBV11-2; 8 bases are shared with TRBD1. This chain's CDR3 is CASSLGTGDNEQFF. The CDR3 coding sequence is TGTGCCAGCAGCTTGGGGACAGGAGACAATGAGCAGTTCTTC.